The 28 T cell receptor beta chains reported below all come from one sample, sequenced in a study of T cell responses to AZD1222 COVID-19 vaccine. The table came from immunoSEQ multiplex PCR; TCRdb's copy has only in-frame clones and leaves some out. The sample has approximately 110,000 clones, about nine tenths seen once; the top ten hold roughly 5.2%. The material sequenced was peripheral blood, taken on day 0 of AZD1222 vaccination. The receptor set was obtained from an adult in good health.

This chain connects TRBV7-6 to TRBJ1-3; D unclear. Germline CDR1 SGHVS, CDR2 FNYEAQ. The CDR3 consists of 14 residues. V lost 3 bases and J lost 2, with 8 bases in between. In nucleotides, the CDR3 is TGTGCCAGCAGCTTGCAGGCTGCTGGAAACACCATATATTTT. This gives the protein CASSLQAAGNTIYF.

The chain combines TRBV28 with TRBJ2-2; unclear D gene. Germline V gives CDR1 MDHEN, CDR2 SYDVKM. Trimming shortened V by 3 bases and J by 6 bases, and 14 bases separated the two germline ends. The CDR3 runs to 15 residues. The chain's CDR3 is CASSLARNLPGELFF. The DNA for the CDR3 is TGTGCCAGCAGTTTGGCCAGGAACCTGCCCGGGGAGCTGTTTTTT. Using reference TRBV28 and TRBJ2-2 for the parts outside the CDR3, the full variable domain is DVKVTQSSRYLVKRTGEKVFLECVQDMDHENMFWYRQDPGLGLRLIYFSYDVKMKEKGDIPEGYSVSREKKERFSLILESASTNQTSMYLCASSLARNLPGELFFGEGSRLTVL.

V and J are TRBV11-2 and TRBJ2-1; tentative D call: TRBD2 (6 bases). The CDR3 consists of 18 residues. From germline, CDR1 is SGHAT and CDR2 FQNNGV. Trimming took 2 bases from V and 1 from J, leaving 18 bases between them. The CDR3, as DNA: TGTGCCAGCAGCTTAAAGATTAGGAGGGCAAATTCCTACAATGAGCAGTTCTTC. It encodes CASSLKIRRANSYNEQFF.

J is TRBJ2-2 and V is TRBV23-1; the D is unclear. TRBV23-1 is an ORF, with its function uncertain. The CDR3 has 17 residues. V was trimmed by 2 bases and J by 5 bases, leaving 18 bases between them. CDR3 region: CASSQRSDRAVTGELFF. For the CDR3, the DNA is TGCGCCAGCAGTCAAAGGTCAGATAGGGCGGTGACCGGGGAGCTGTTTTTT.

The gene calls are TRBV6-2 or TRBV6-3 and TRBJ1-2; D is perhaps TRBD1 (5 bases). Germline V gene sequence: CDR1 MNHEY, CDR2 SVGEGT. The length of the CDR3 is 14 residues. Trimming shortened V by 5 bases and J by 3 bases, and 13 bases separated the two germline ends. This CDR3 reads CASSRAGVDYGYTF. The CDR3 DNA reads as TGTGCCAGCAGTCGCGCGGGGGTTGACTATGGCTACACCTTC.

The gene calls are TRBV28 and TRBJ2-1; 7 bases map to TRBD1. From germline, CDR1 is MDHEN and CDR2 SYDVKM. There are 14 residues in the CDR3. Trimming removed 6 bases from V and 3 bases from J; junction bases left unmatched: 5. CDR3: CASRTGSYYNEQFF. The CDR3 coding sequence is TGTGCCAGCAGGACAGGGTCCTACTACAATGAGCAGTTCTTC.

The rearrangement links TRBV6-4 to TRBJ2-7; 11 positions match TRBD1. Unmatched junction bases numbered 1, after V lost 3 bases and J lost 3 bases. The CDR3 loop spans 14 amino acids. Germline V lookup: CDR1 MRHNA, CDR2 SNTAGT. CDR3 sequence reads: CASSEGTGGYEQYF. The CDR3, as DNA: TGTGCCAGCAGTGAGGGGACAGGGGGCTACGAGCAGTACTTC.

The chain combines TRBV4-2 with TRBJ1-1; D is undetermined. Trimming removed 4 bases at V and 1 base at J, with 13 bases between. This CDR3 spans 15 amino acids. Germline V gene sequence: CDR1 LGHNA, CDR2 YNFKEQ. The CDR3 coding sequence is TGTGCCAGCAGCCCGGTGGGCGGAACGAACACTGAAGCTTTCTTT. This encodes CASSPVGGTNTEAFF.

This chain joins TRBV3-1 (or the pseudogene TRBV3-2) and TRBJ2-7; D is uncertain. CDR1 and CDR2 from the germline V gene are LGHDT and YNNKEL (reference sequence). The CDR3 has 16 residues. V dropped 0 bases and J dropped 3 bases, with 15 bases sitting between them. CDR3 DNA: TGTGCCAGCAGCCAAGATCGCCCTCCCAAGATCTACGAGCAGTACTTC. Amino acid sequence: CASSQDRPPKIYEQYF.

This chain uses TRBV9 with TRBJ2-1; TRBD2 matches 8 bases. The CDR3 covers 18 residues. Germline-derived CDR1 and CDR2 are SGDLS and YYNGEE. The junction had 11 bases not matched to a gene; V was cut back by 2 bases and J by 1 base. The CDR3 is CASSVGLAGYLSYNEQFF. CDR3 in DNA: TGTGCCAGCAGCGTGGGCCTAGCGGGTTACCTTTCCTACAATGAGCAGTTCTTC.

The chain recombines TRBV7-9 with TRBJ2-3; D is uncertain. The V end was cut by 5 bases, the J end by 10 bases, with 10 bases between. The CDR3 length is 11 residues. CDR1 is SEHNR, CDR2 FQNEAQ, per germline (reference sequence). The CDR3 DNA is TGTGCCAGCAGCGATTGGGTCTCGCAGTATTTT. It encodes CASSDWVSQYF. Drawing the rest from reference TRBV7-9 and TRBJ2-3, the complete variable domain is DTGVSQNPRHKITKRGQNVTFRCDPISEHNRLYWYRQTLGQGPEFLTYFQNEAQLEKSRLLSDRFSAERPKGSFSTLEIQRTEQGDSAMYLCASSDWVSQYFGPGTRLTVL.

The V gene is TRBV28, the J gene TRBJ2-3, with 7 bases fitting TRBD1. This CDR3 is built from 17 residues. Germline CDR1 MDHEN, CDR2 SYDVKM. With V trimmed by 6 bases and J by 1 base, 13 bases remained unmatched. This CDR3 is CASSSGQAGIGTDTQYF. The CDR3 coding sequence is TGTGCCAGCAGCTCCGGACAGGCCGGAATAGGCACAGATACGCAGTATTTT. Full variable domain (missing parts from reference TRBV28 and TRBJ2-3): DVKVTQSSRYLVKRTGEKVFLECVQDMDHENMFWYRQDPGLGLRLIYFSYDVKMKEKGDIPEGYSVSREKKERFSLILESASTNQTSMYLCASSSGQAGIGTDTQYFGPGTRLTVL.

This chain connects TRBV27 to TRBJ2-7; D is uncertain. Looked up from germline, CDR1 is MNHEY and CDR2 is SMNVEV (reference sequence). The length of the CDR3 is 18 residues. V was cut by 0 bases and J by 2 bases, with 20 bases left in between. CDR3 nucleotides: TGTGCCAGCAGTTTATCGCTGTGGTCCCGAGACAAACCCTACGAGCAGTACTTC. Its protein product is CASSLSLWSRDKPYEQYF.

This chain connects TRBV7-8 to TRBJ1-2; D unclear. The ends were cut back, 1 base at V and 5 bases at J, with 17 bases in the middle. Germline V gene lookup returns CDR1 SGHVS and CDR2 FQNEAQ. The CDR3 contains 16 residues. The CDR3 coding sequence is TGTGCCAGCAGCTTAGATGTAGGGCAGTCAGATTATGGCTACACCTTC. Its translation is CASSLDVGQSDYGYTF. Combining the CDR3 with reference TRBV7-8 and TRBJ1-2 gives the whole variable domain GAGVSQSPRYKVAKRGQDVALRCDPISGHVSLFWYQQALGQGPEFLTYFQNEAQLDKSGLPSDRFFAERPEGSVSTLKIQRTQQEDSAVYLCASSLDVGQSDYGYTFGSGTRLTVV.

The chain carries TRBV2 and TRBJ1-4; D is possibly TRBD1 (6 bases). Trimming took 6 bases from V and 6 from J, leaving 14 bases between them. CDR1 and CDR2 from the germline V gene are SNHLY and FYNNEI. There are 14 residues in the CDR3. The CDR3 sequence is CASRRGGRDEKLFF. The CDR3 DNA is TGTGCCAGCAGAAGGGGGGGAAGGGATGAAAAACTGTTTTTT.

The chain joins TRBV11-2 to TRBJ2-2; D is unresolved. Per the germline V gene, CDR1 is SGHAT and CDR2 is FQNNGV. Deletions cut 7 bases from V and 0 bases from J, with 12 bases between. The CDR3 has 15 amino acids. The CDR3 DNA follows: TGTGCCAGCAACCCGAAAGGGACGAACACCGGGGAGCTGTTTTTT. Translating it yields CASNPKGTNTGELFF.

The chain joins TRBV5-1 to TRBJ2-5; a weak D match, TRBD1 (6 bases). V was pared by 0 bases and J by 4 bases, with 13 bases between. This CDR3 is built from 15 residues. Germline CDR1 and CDR2: SGHRS and YFSETQ. The CDR3 here is CASSLDRVGLETQYF. DNA for the CDR3: TGCGCCAGCAGCTTGGACAGGGTAGGATTAGAGACCCAGTACTTC.

V gene TRBV28 combines with J gene TRBJ1-2; D might be TRBD1 (6 bases). CDR1 and CDR2 from the germline V gene are MDHEN and SYDVKM. Trimming shortened V by 1 base and J by 7 bases, and 13 bases separated the two germline ends. This CDR3 is built from 14 residues. The CDR3 sequence is CASSLFQGRTGYTF. The CDR3 DNA is TGTGCCAGCAGTTTATTTCAGGGGCGGACTGGCTACACCTTC.

This clone was observed once. The chain uses TRBV3-1 (or the pseudogene TRBV3-2) and TRBJ2-3, with TRBD2 as a possible D gene (6 bases). The CDR3 contains 15 residues. V lost 4 bases and J lost 0, with 11 bases in between. Germline V gene data show CDR1 as LGHDT and CDR2 as YNNKEL (reference sequence). The DNA for the CDR3 is TGTGCCAGCAGCCTAGCGGACCCTAGCACAGATACGCAGTATTTT. Its protein is CASSLADPSTDTQYF.

The CDR3 here is CASSASPAGTGARNTEAFF. The CDR3 nucleotides are TGTGCCAGCAGTGCCTCCCCCGCCGGGACAGGGGCCCGGAACACTGAAGCTTTCTTT. The J gene is TRBJ1-1, the V gene TRBV2; 10 bases map to TRBD1. Germline CDR1 SNHLY, CDR2 FYNNEI. This CDR3 contains 19 residues. The J segment lost 1 base and the V segment lost 4 bases, leaving 15 bases of the junction unmatched.

The chain combines TRBV28 with TRBJ2-5, with TRBD1 as a possible D gene (6 bases). CDR1 and CDR2 (germline): MDHEN, SYDVKM. The germline V and J ends were trimmed by 2 bases and 2 bases, with 15 bases remaining between them. The CDR3 contains 16 residues. CDR3 coding DNA: TGTGCCAGCAGTTTAAGGGGTGAGGGGGTACAAGAGACCCAGTACTTC. Translating gives CASSLRGEGVQETQYF.

This rearrangement joins TRBV6-2 or TRBV6-3 to TRBJ2-5; 14 nucleotides line up with TRBD2. V gave up 5 bases and J gave up 3 bases; unmatched junction bases: 5. CDR1 and CDR2 (germline): MNHEY, SVGEGT. The CDR3 loop spans 16 amino acids. CDR3 nucleotide sequence: TGTGCCAGCAGTCGAGCGGGACTAGCGGGGGAAGAGACCCAGTACTTC. The encoded protein is CASSRAGLAGEETQYF.

This chain connects TRBV27 to TRBJ2-6, with TRBD1 matching over 8 bases. V dropped 8 bases and J dropped 2; count of bases not matched to a gene: 8. CDR1 and CDR2 from the germline V gene are MNHEY and SMNVEV (reference sequence). CDR3 size: 16 residues. CDR3 loop: CASGTDRVAGANVLTF. The CDR3, as DNA: TGTGCCAGCGGAACGGACAGGGTCGCTGGGGCCAACGTCCTGACTTTC.

The gene calls are TRBV25-1 and TRBJ1-5; TRBD1 might be the D (6 bases). V was shortened by 1 base and J by 6 bases, with 13 bases between the two germline ends. This CDR3 has 15 residues. Germline V CDR1 and CDR2: MGHDK, SYGVNS. The CDR3 DNA sequence: TGTGCCAGCAGTGAATCGGGGGGCGGGGGTCAGCCCCAGCATTTT. Its translation is CASSESGGGGQPQHF.

The gene calls are TRBV5-5 and TRBJ1-2; 7 bases agree with TRBD1. The CDR3 is made up of 14 amino acids. Trimming removed 0 bases from V and 3 bases from J; junction bases left unmatched: 2. Germline CDR1 SGHKS, CDR2 YYEKEE (reference sequence). The CDR3: CASSLDRGDYGYTF. The CDR3 region has the DNA TGTGCCAGCAGCTTGGACAGGGGTGACTATGGCTACACCTTC.

This clone was counted a single time. This chain joins TRBV10-2 and TRBJ1-2; D gene uncertain. Per germline, CDR1 WSHSY and CDR2 SAAADI. V lost 8 bases and J lost 6, with 19 bases in between. This CDR3 is 14 amino acids long. This CDR3 is CASGEGAPLDGYTF. As DNA, the CDR3 is TGCGCCAGCGGGGAGGGTGCCCCCCTCGATGGCTACACCTTC.

The chain employs TRBV30 and TRBJ1-2, with D possibly matching TRBD1 (6 bases). Germline CDR1 reads GTSNPN; CDR2 reads SVGIG (reference sequence). This CDR3 region has 14 residues. V lost 2 bases to trimming and J lost 7 bases, with 17 bases between them. The CDR3 sequence is CAWSPGLQGFGYTF. The CDR3 DNA is TGTGCCTGGAGTCCCGGCCTTCAGGGGTTTGGCTACACCTTC.

The chain carries TRBV6-4 and TRBJ2-1; D may correspond to TRBD1 or TRBD2 (5 bases each). The V end lost 5 bases, the J end lost 0 bases, and 17 bases lay between the germline ends. Germline assignment: CDR1 MRHNA and CDR2 SNTAGT. CDR3 length equals 17 residues. CDR3 sequence: CASSYIGTIPSYNEQFF. CDR3 bases: TGTGCCAGCAGTTACATTGGGACCATCCCCTCCTACAATGAGCAGTTCTTC.